Listed here is a single T cell receptor beta chain. The authors ran a second PCR of 7 to 11 cycles using a sample-barcoded 5' primer and a J-beta primer mix. MiXCR, applied by TCRdb to the 5' RACE reads, yields one record per CDR3 protein. The sample lists 450,000 to 650,000 distinct CDR3 sequences, around 24% occurring once. This specimen comes from a study of blood T cells in healthy people across ages. V lost 2 bases, J lost 4 bases, and 8 bases lay in between. The CDR3 length is 13 residues. CDR1 and CDR2 from the germline V gene are LGHNA and YSLEER. This sample also belongs to another study, concerning T cells of mothers and their children.

The source is a boy younger than 18 in good health. The sample was blood. The rearrangement joins TRBV4-3 to TRBJ1-2, with unresolved D. The CDR3 DNA follows: TGCGCCAGCAGCCAACAGCCATTCTATGGCTACACCTTC. It yields the protein CASSQQPFYGYTF.